The 22 T cell receptor beta chains below all came from one sample that was sequenced in a study of blood T cell repertoires in COVID-19 (dated by TCRdb to 2020 to 2022). The library was made by the immunoSEQ multiplex PCR assay. As stored in TCRdb, this immuneACCESS dataset retains in-frame rearrangements with V and J assigned. A fraction of the clones does not appear; measured against another copy, unresolved V genes explain less than half of the discrepancy, and the remainder lacks a known reason. Recorded for this sample are about 270,000 clones; 85% to 90% of them occurred a single time. The ten biggest clones cover approximately 2% of the sample. What was sequenced was PBMCs or T cells enriched from blood (not recorded which). These receptors were collected from a woman aged 60 to 75 who had recovered from COVID-19.

This chain uses TRBV30 with TRBJ1-5, with 10 bases aligning to TRBD1. V trimming: 0 bases; J trimming: 5 bases; junction bases outside the gene matches: 4. CDR1 GTSNPN and CDR2 SVGIG come from the germline V gene (reference sequence). The CDR3 is 15 residues long. The CDR3 loop is CAWSVSGTGDQPQHF. The CDR3 DNA follows: TGTGCCTGGAGTGTATCCGGGACAGGGGATCAGCCCCAGCATTTT.

This chain joins TRBV9 and TRBJ1-1; TRBD1 aligns across 12 bases. The CDR3 totals 17 residues. Germline-derived CDR1 and CDR2 are SGDLS and YYNGEE. Trimming removed 3 bases from V and 11 bases from J; junction bases left unmatched: 17. This chain's CDR3 is CASSDPKGTGGPERAFF. The CDR3 DNA reads as TGTGCCAGCAGCGATCCGAAGGGGACAGGGGGCCCAGAGAGGGCTTTCTTT.

The V and J genes are TRBV5-4 and TRBJ2-7; TRBD2 is a possible D gene (6 bases). V was pared by 4 bases and J by 6 bases, with 23 bases between. Germline CDR1 SGHNT, CDR2 YYREEE (reference sequence). This CDR3 spans 16 amino acids. CDR3 DNA: TGTGCCAGCAGCGGAGGGACTTCCCACTCTTTCGGCGAGCAGTACTTC. Translated: CASSGGTSHSFGEQYF.

V gene TRBV21-1 combines with J gene TRBJ2-7; the tabulated D call, TRBD1, remains unverified against the DNA. TRBV21-1 represents a pseudogene. The CDR3 length is 13 residues. In DNA, the CDR3 is TGTGCCAGCGGGGGACACCGCCGGTACGAGCAGTACTTC. Its translation is CASGGHRRYEQYF.

The V gene is TRBV7-2, the J gene TRBJ1-4; no definite D call. Germline V gene sequence: CDR1 SGHTA, CDR2 FQGNSA. V gave up 4 bases and J gave up 5 bases, with 11 bases separating them. The CDR3 has 14 residues. This CDR3 reads CASSSPYNNEKLFF. The CDR3 nucleotides read TGTGCCAGCAGCTCGCCATACAACAATGAAAAACTGTTTTTT.

V and J are TRBV4-1 and TRBJ1-4, with D maybe TRBD1 (5 bases). The V gene lost 1 base and the J gene lost 8 bases, with 5 bases spanning the gap. CDR1 and CDR2 (germline): MGHRA, YSYEKL. The CDR3 runs 12 residues. The CDR3 DNA reads TGCGCCAGCAGCCAAGGGGGCGAAAAACTGTTTTTT. Its protein is CASSQGGEKLFF.

The chain has TRBV2 and TRBJ2-1; 7 bases match TRBD2. V trimming: 7 bases; J trimming: 4 bases; junction bases outside the gene matches: 7. Germline V CDR1 and CDR2: SNHLY, FYNNEI. The CDR3 has 14 residues. The DNA for the CDR3 is TGTGCCAGCATCATGGCGGGGGTATACAATGAGCAGTTCTTC. This translates into CASIMAGVYNEQFF.

The V and J genes are TRBV27 and TRBJ2-7; 7 bases line up with TRBD1. CDR3 length: 13 amino acids. With V trimmed by 3 bases and J by 7 bases, 6 bases remained unmatched. Germline loops: CDR1 MNHEY, CDR2 SMNVEV (reference sequence). The DNA for the CDR3 is TGTGCCAGCAGTTTCTCCGGACAGGAGGAGCAGTACTTC. Translating gives CASSFSGQEEQYF.

This rearrangement joins TRBV24-1 to TRBJ1-2, with D unclear. Per germline, CDR1 KGHDR and CDR2 SFDVKD. The V end was cut by 0 bases, the J end by 4 bases, with 2 bases between. The CDR3 spans 12 residues. CDR3 protein: CATSDLLYGYTF. For the CDR3, the DNA is TGTGCCACCAGTGATTTGCTCTATGGCTACACCTTC.

V is TRBV28 and J is TRBJ2-5; TRBD1 aligns across 8 bases. The CDR3 has 13 amino acids. Germline CDR1 MDHEN, CDR2 SYDVKM. The J segment lost 5 bases and the V segment lost 10 bases, leaving 9 bases of the junction unmatched. The CDR3 DNA is TGTGCCATCACATCAGGGGGCCATGAGACCCAGTACTTC. The encoded protein is CAITSGGHETQYF.

This chain links TRBV5-1 with TRBJ1-2; 9 nucleotides agree with TRBD1. From germline, CDR1 is SGHRS and CDR2 YFSETQ. This CDR3 is built from 14 residues. Trimming removed 4 bases from V and 6 bases from J; junction bases left unmatched: 7. The CDR3, as DNA: TGCGCCAGCAGCCCACGGACAGGGGTGGATGGCTACACCTTC. Translated: CASSPRTGVDGYTF.

The chain combines TRBV28 with TRBJ1-3; tentatively, D is TRBD1 (6 bases). Germline V gene sequence: CDR1 MDHEN, CDR2 SYDVKM. Trimming removed 6 bases from V and 8 bases from J, with 11 bases in between. The CDR3 loop spans 12 amino acids. The CDR3 spells CASRQGWDTIYF. CDR3 nucleotides: TGTGCCAGCAGACAGGGTTGGGACACCATATATTTT.

The J gene is TRBJ2-1, the V gene TRBV9; unclear D gene. Trimming left V 0 bases short and J 5 bases short, with 6 bases between. Germline V gives CDR1 SGDLS, CDR2 YYNGEE. This CDR3 region has 13 residues. In nucleotides, the CDR3 is TGTGCCAGCAGCGTAGTACCAGACAATGAGCAGTTCTTC. It specifies CASSVVPDNEQFF. The full variable domain, in which reference TRBV9 and TRBJ2-1 provide the parts outside the CDR3, is DSGVTQTPKHLITATGQRVTLRCSPRSGDLSVYWYQQSLDQGLQFLIQYYNGEERAKGNILERFSAQQFPDLHSELNLSSLELGDSALYFCASSVVPDNEQFFGPGTRLTVL.

This clone was seen only a few times. The chain employs TRBV5-6 and TRBJ1-1, with D perhaps TRBD1 (6 bases). Deletions cut 4 bases from V and 1 base from J, with 17 bases between. Germline-derived CDR1 and CDR2 are SGHDT and YYEEEE. The CDR3 loop spans 16 amino acids. The CDR3 nucleotides are TGTGCCAGCAGCCCCACCGTGGGGGGGGCGAACACTGAAGCTTTCTTT. Its protein is CASSPTVGGANTEAFF.

This clone was recorded once. This chain links TRBV10-3 with TRBJ1-2; 10 bases are a match to TRBD1. Trimming took 3 bases from V and 4 from J; bases not matched to a gene: 8. Germline CDR1 reads ENHRY; CDR2 reads SYGVKD. This CDR3 region has 16 residues. The chain's CDR3 is CAISDRGGQGGYGYTF. In DNA form, the CDR3 reads TGTGCCATCAGTGATAGGGGCGGACAGGGGGGCTATGGCTACACCTTC.

This chain uses TRBV5-1 with TRBJ2-5; D may be TRBD2 (6 bases). Trimming stripped 4 bases from V and 2 bases from J, with 18 bases between. The CDR3 has 16 amino acids. CDR1 is SGHRS and CDR2 is YFSETQ in the germline V gene. The CDR3, as DNA: TGCGCCAGCAGCCCCGGGATAGTAGCGGCTCAAGAGACCCAGTACTTC. Encoded protein: CASSPGIVAAQETQYF.

The rearrangement joins TRBV6-5 to TRBJ1-5; D not certain. This CDR3 has 15 residues. V lost 4 bases, J lost 1 base, and 11 bases lay in between. Germline V CDR1 and CDR2: MNHEY, SVGAGI. CDR3 bases: TGTGCCAGCAGTTCCCGGGAAGGGAGCAATCAGCCCCAGCATTTT. Its protein is CASSSREGSNQPQHF.

V and J are TRBV10-1 and TRBJ2-1; 7 bases agree with TRBD2. Germline lookup yields CDR1 WNHNN and CDR2 SYGVQD (reference sequence). CDR3 size: 15 residues. The V gene end was trimmed by 3 bases and the J gene end by 8 bases; junction bases not matched to a gene: 10. CDR3 amino acids: CASSDPHGAGHEQFF. CDR3 nucleotides: TGCGCCAGCAGTGACCCCCATGGAGCGGGACATGAGCAGTTCTTC.

The V call is TRBV18, the J call TRBJ1-6, with 7 bases that match TRBD1. Germline V lookup: CDR1 KGHSH, CDR2 LQKENI. The CDR3 runs to 17 residues. V was pared by 3 bases and J by 10 bases, with 15 bases of the junction left unmatched. The CDR3 reads CASSPRRGTAEASPLHF. CDR3 DNA sequence: TGTGCCAGCTCACCTCGTCGTGGGACAGCCGAAGCCTCACCCCTCCACTTT.

This sequence joins TRBV28 and TRBJ1-4; TRBD1 agrees at 9 bases. The CDR3 sequence is 16 residues long. CDR1 and CDR2 (germline): MDHEN, SYDVKM. The V gene end was trimmed by 6 bases and the J gene end by 8 bases; junction bases not matched to a gene: 13. The CDR3 sequence is CASSLPPGQGTEKLFF. In DNA, the CDR3 is TGTGCCAGCAGCTTACCCCCGGGACAGGGAACAGAAAAACTGTTTTTT. Filled out from reference TRBV28 and TRBJ1-4, the complete variable domain reads DVKVTQSSRYLVKRTGEKVFLECVQDMDHENMFWYRQDPGLGLRLIYFSYDVKMKEKGDIPEGYSVSREKKERFSLILESASTNQTSMYLCASSLPPGQGTEKLFFGSGTQLSVL.

The genes are TRBV6-5 and TRBJ1-2; D is uncertain. Germline CDR1 and CDR2: MNHEY and SVGAGI. The CDR3 loop spans 11 amino acids. The V end was cut by 6 bases, the J end by 4 bases, with 6 bases between. CDR3 sequence (DNA): TGTGCCAGCAGGGTCAGCTATGGCTACACCTTC. Its protein product is CASRVSYGYTF.

The chain has TRBV7-3 and TRBJ1-2; TRBD1 matches 8 bases. Germline CDR1 is SGHTA and CDR2 is FQGTGA. V dropped 6 bases and J dropped 10; count of bases not matched to a gene: 13. The CDR3 sequence is 14 residues long. This CDR3 is CASSPDNRGTDYTF. The CDR3 nucleotides read TGTGCCAGCAGTCCCGACAACAGGGGGACGGACTACACCTTC.